Below, one TCR beta chain is given with its context. What it binds is unknown. The PCR made use of 60 Vbeta and 13 Jbeta primers. The repertoire was sequenced with immunoSEQ multiplex PCR; TCRdb's copy has only in-frame clones and lacks some. The table lists a few hundred thousand clones, about 90% of them singletons. The sample belongs to a study of cytomegalovirus exposure and HLA in healthy donors. Overall study results and limits: Common viral pathogens were later found to be apparently linked to several of the most significant clusters. Further analysis, carried out later, found HLA-associated TCR beta chains more clonally expanded than equally common other chains. Later analysis placed DRB1 highest and HLA-C lowest in TCR association rates, which differed by HLA locus. Per a later analysis, fewer than 20,000 TCR beta sequences showed association with HLA alleles at 0.05 false discovery rate.

Germline V CDR1 and CDR2: LNHNV, YYDKDF (reference sequence). This CDR3 contains 14 residues. Trimming removed 4 bases from V and 3 bases from J; junction bases left unmatched: 2. The chain joins TRBV15 to TRBJ1-1; TRBD1 matches at 10 bases. This TCR came from a woman between 18 and 29 years old in good health and CMV-seronegative. The specimen was PBMCs. The DNA of the CDR3 is TGTGCCACCAGCACCGACAGGGGGCACACTGAAGCTTTCTTT. This translates into CATSTDRGHTEAFF.